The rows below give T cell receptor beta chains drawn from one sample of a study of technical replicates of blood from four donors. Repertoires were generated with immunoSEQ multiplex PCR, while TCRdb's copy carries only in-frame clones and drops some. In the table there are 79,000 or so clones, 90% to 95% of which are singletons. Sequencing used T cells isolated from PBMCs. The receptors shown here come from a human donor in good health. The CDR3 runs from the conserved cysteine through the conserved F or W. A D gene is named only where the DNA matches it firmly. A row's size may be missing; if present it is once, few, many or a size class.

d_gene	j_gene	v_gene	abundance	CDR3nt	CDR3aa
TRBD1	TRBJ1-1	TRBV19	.	TGTGCCAGTAGCCGTAGGGACAGCTCCACCTATGAAGCTTTCTTT	CASSRRDSSTYEAFF
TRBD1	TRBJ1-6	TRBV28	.	TGTGCCAGCAGTCCTAGGGACAGGGGGGATTCACCCCTCCACTTT	CASSPRDRGDSPLHF
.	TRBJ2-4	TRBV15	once	TGTGCCACCAGCAGAGCCGGGAGCCAAAACATTCAGTACTTC	CATSRAGSQNIQYF
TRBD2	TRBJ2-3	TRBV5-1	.	TGCGCCAGCAGCGTTACCGGGACTAGCGGGAGTGATGGTACGCAGTATTTT	CASSVTGTSGSDGTQYF
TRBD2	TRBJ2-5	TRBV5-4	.	TGTGCCAGCAGCTCAGCAGGGACTAGCGCACAAGAGACCCAGTACTTC	CASSSAGTSAQETQYF
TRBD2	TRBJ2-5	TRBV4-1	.	TGCGCCAGCAGAAGAGCGGGAGAGGAGGAGACCCAGTACTTC	CASRRAGEEETQYF
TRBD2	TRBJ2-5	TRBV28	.	TGTGCCAGCGGACCCGGACTAGCGGGAGGGAGGATTTGGGAGACCCAGTACTTC	CASGPGLAGGRIWETQYF
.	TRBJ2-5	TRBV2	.	TGTGCCAGCAGTCGACATGAAGAGACCCAGTACTTC	CASSRHEETQYF
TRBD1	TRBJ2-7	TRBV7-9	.	TGTGCCAGCAGTTCCGACAGGGTTTCCTACGAGCAGTACTTC	CASSSDRVSYEQYF
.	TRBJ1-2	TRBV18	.	TGTGCCAGCTCACCATCCGGCGGGAGTTATGGCTACACCTTC	CASSPSGGSYGYTF
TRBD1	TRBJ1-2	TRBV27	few	TGTGCCAGCAGTGAGGACAGGGTTTATGGCTACACCTTC	CASSEDRVYGYTF
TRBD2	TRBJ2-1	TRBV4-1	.	TGCGCCAGCAGCCAAGAATCCAGCGGGAGTGGAAATGAGCAGTTCTTC	CASSQESSGSGNEQFF
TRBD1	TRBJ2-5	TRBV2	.	TGTGCCAGCTCCGGGACAGGGGGCGCAGAGACCCAGTACTTC	CASSGTGGAETQYF
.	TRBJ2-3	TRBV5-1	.	TGCGCCAGCTGTCCCGGAGGGGCAGATACGCAGTATTTT	CASCPGGADTQYF
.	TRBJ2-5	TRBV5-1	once	TGCGCCAGCAAGGTCCCAGGGTCCCAAGAGACCCAGTACTTC	CASKVPGSQETQYF
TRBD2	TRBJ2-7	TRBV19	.	TGTGCCAGTAGTGGAAGTAGCGGGAGGGTCTACGAGCAGTACTTC	CASSGSSGRVYEQYF
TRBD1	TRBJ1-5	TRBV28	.	TGTGCCAGCAGGGTGACAGGGGGCAATCAGCCCCAGCATTTT	CASRVTGGNQPQHF
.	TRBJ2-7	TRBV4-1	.	TGCGCCAGCAGCCCTCGGGAGTACTACGAGCAGTACTTC	CASSPREYYEQYF
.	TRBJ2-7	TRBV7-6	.	TGTGCCAGCAGCCAACAACAGGGTTTATCATCCTACGAGCAGTACTTC	CASSQQQGLSSYEQYF
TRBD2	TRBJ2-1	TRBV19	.	TGTGCCAGTAGTATACGTCTAGCGGGGGACACGAATGAGCAGTTCTTC	CASSIRLAGDTNEQFF
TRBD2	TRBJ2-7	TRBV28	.	TGTGCCAGCAGTTCCGAGGCTAGCGGCCACTACGAGCAGTACTTC	CASSSEASGHYEQYF
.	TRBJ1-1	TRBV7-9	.	TGTGCCAGCAGCTTAGAAGAGAGGACTGAAGCTTTCTTT	CASSLEERTEAFF
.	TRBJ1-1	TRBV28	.	TGTGCCAGCAGTTTAGAGGGATTGAACACTGAAGCTTTCTTT	CASSLEGLNTEAFF
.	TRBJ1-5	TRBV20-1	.	TGCAGTGCAGCAGGGGAGCAGCCCCAGCATTTT	CSAAGEQPQHF
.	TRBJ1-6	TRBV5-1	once	TGCGCCAGCAGTCTGGACAGCGGCTATTCACCCCTCCACTTT	CASSLDSGYSPLHF
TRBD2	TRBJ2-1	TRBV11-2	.	TGTGCCAGCAGTTCGGGGGGATACAATGAGCAGTTCTTC	CASSSGGYNEQFF
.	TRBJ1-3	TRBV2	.	TGTGCCAGCAGTGAATGGCCATCTGGAAACACCATATATTTT	CASSEWPSGNTIYF
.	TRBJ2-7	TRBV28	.	TGTGCCAGCAGTTTACTTAGCCCCCCCGAGCGGTACTTC	CASSLLSPPERYF